A single sample is the source of the 10 T cell receptor beta chains below, sequenced in a study of blood T cell repertoires in COVID-19. Clones were sequenced by immunoSEQ multiplex PCR, and TCRdb holds only the in-frame ones, with some missing. The sample consists of about 200,000 clones, 70% to 90% of them appearing once. The sequencing input was peripheral blood. The receptors come from a man between 60 and 70 years old with acute or convalescent COVID-19.

DNA for the CDR3: TGTGCCTGGACGAGGGGCAGGGGGTCCTATAATTCACCCCTCCACTTT. Translated, it gives CAWTRGRGSYNSPLHF. The rearrangement joins TRBV30 to TRBJ1-6; TRBD1 matches at 7 bases. The germline gives CDR1 GTSNPN, CDR2 SVGIG (reference sequence). CDR3 length: 16 residues. J gave up 1 base and V 4 bases, and 7 bases lay outside the gene matches.

The genes are TRBV5-6 and TRBJ1-1; no definite D call. Trimming took 8 bases from V and 1 from J, leaving 9 bases between them. CDR3 length: 12 amino acids. Germline assignment: CDR1 SGHDT and CDR2 YYEEEE. The CDR3 coding sequence is TGTGCCAGTCTTCCCGGGAACACTGAAGCTTTCTTT. It is translated as CASLPGNTEAFF. Combining the CDR3 with reference TRBV5-6 and TRBJ1-1 gives the whole variable domain DAGVTQSPTHLIKTRGQQVTLRCSPKSGHDTVSWYQQALGQGPQFIFQYYEEEERQRGNFPDRFSGHQFPNYSSELNVNALLLGDSALYLCASLPGNTEAFFGQGTRLTVV.

This sequence joins TRBV19 and TRBJ2-7, with D perhaps TRBD2 (5 bases). Per the germline V gene, CDR1 is LNHDA and CDR2 is SQIVND (reference sequence). Trimming cost V 9 bases and J 9 bases, with 21 bases left between them. CDR3 length: 13 amino acids. CDR3 bases: TGTGCCAGCCAGACGGCGGGTACGATTGGGCAGTACTTC. Protein product: CASQTAGTIGQYF.

This chain links TRBV3-1 (or the pseudogene TRBV3-2) with TRBJ2-7; TRBD1 is a possible D gene (5 bases). Germline values: CDR1 LGHDT, CDR2 YNNKEL (reference sequence). V gave up 6 bases and J gave up 1 base, with 13 bases separating them. This CDR3 is 14 amino acids long. CDR3 protein: CASRKGQPSYEQYF. DNA for the CDR3: TGTGCCAGCAGAAAGGGGCAGCCATCCTACGAGCAGTACTTC.

This sequence joins TRBV16 and TRBJ2-1, with TRBD1 matching 7 bases. CDR3 length: 15 amino acids. Per germline, CDR1 KGHSY and CDR2 FQNENV. The trim removed 0 bases at V and 9 bases at J, leaving 8 bases unmatched. Here the CDR3 reads CASSQSGQGGSEQFF. In DNA form, the CDR3 reads TGTGCCAGCAGCCAATCGGGGCAAGGGGGCAGTGAGCAGTTCTTC.

V gene TRBV6-5 combines with J gene TRBJ2-1, with a tentative D call TRBD1 (7 bases). This CDR3 is 12 amino acids long. Germline lookup yields CDR1 MNHEY and CDR2 SVGAGI. Trimming removed 6 bases at V and 8 bases at J, with 11 bases between. The CDR3 sequence: CASSQGEDEQFF. As DNA, the CDR3 is TGTGCCAGCAGCCAGGGGGAGGATGAGCAGTTCTTC.

The chain recombines TRBV6-5 with TRBJ1-6; 7 bases are shared with TRBD1. The CDR3 extends over 14 amino acids. Unmatched junction bases numbered 6, after V lost 6 bases and J lost 7 bases. Germline CDR1 reads MNHEY; CDR2 reads SVGAGI. In nucleotides, the CDR3 is TGTGCCAGCAGCTCCTGGGGACAGAATTCACCCCTCCACTTT. Protein sequence: CASSSWGQNSPLHF.

This chain links TRBV19 with TRBJ2-7, with 7 positions matching TRBD2. Germline CDR1 is LNHDA and CDR2 is SQIVND (reference sequence). The CDR3 is made up of 13 amino acids. V dropped 5 bases and J dropped 2; count of bases not matched to a gene: 3. The CDR3 DNA sequence: TGTGCCAGTAGTCCGGGGGGAACCTACGAGCAGTACTTC. Its protein is CASSPGGTYEQYF.

The chain recombines TRBV7-9 with TRBJ1-6; 8 nucleotides agree with TRBD1. J was trimmed by 6 bases and V by 6 bases; bases with no gene match: 7. Germline V CDR1 and CDR2: SEHNR, FQNEAQ (reference sequence). The CDR3 is 15 residues long. The CDR3 nucleotides read TGTGCCAGCAGTGTACAGGGGGGAGGTAATTCACCCCTCCACTTT. Translating it yields CASSVQGGGNSPLHF.

V and J are TRBV27 and TRBJ2-3; TRBD2 matches at 8 bases. Germline CDR1 reads MNHEY; CDR2 reads SMNVEV (reference sequence). The CDR3 sequence is 14 residues long. J lost 0 bases, V lost 8 bases, and 4 bases had no gene match. Written as DNA, the CDR3 is TGTGCCAGCCCGGGGGGGGTTAGCACAGATACGCAGTATTTT. Encoded protein: CASPGGVSTDTQYF.